These 8 T cell receptor beta chains originate from one sample sequenced in a study of blood T cell repertoires in COVID-19. The repertoire was sequenced with immunoSEQ multiplex PCR; TCRdb's copy has only in-frame clones and lacks some. Of about 370,000 clones listed, over 75% are singletons. The sample consisted of PBMCs or T cells enriched from blood (not recorded which). The receptors originated from a young man who had recovered from COVID-19.

A few counts support this clone. The V gene is TRBV6-6, the J gene TRBJ2-6, with 7 bases matching TRBD1. With 5 bases clipped from V and 2 bases from J, the junction kept 12 bases outside the gene matches. Germline V gene lookup returns CDR1 MNHNY and CDR2 SVGAGI (reference sequence). This CDR3 has 18 residues. CDR3 protein: CASSHQQGKGTGANVLTF. CDR3 DNA: TGTGCCAGCAGTCATCAACAGGGGAAGGGAACTGGGGCCAACGTCCTGACTTTC.

This chain links TRBV27 with TRBJ1-6; 7 bases agree with TRBD1. Germline V gene lookup returns CDR1 MNHEY and CDR2 SMNVEV (reference sequence). V trimming: 8 bases; J trimming: 8 bases; junction bases outside the gene matches: 12. The CDR3 consists of 15 residues. The CDR3, as DNA: TGTGCCAGCGCCTCCTACGGGACAGCTCATTCACCCCTCCACTTT. It specifies CASASYGTAHSPLHF.

A single count supports this clone. The rearrangement uses TRBV14 and TRBJ1-6; D is unresolved. CDR1 and CDR2 from the germline V gene are SGHDN and FVKESK. Trimming stripped 1 base from V and 6 bases from J, with 7 bases between. The CDR3 totals 14 residues. Written as DNA, the CDR3 is TGTGCCAGCAGCCAAGTTTTTAGTAATTCACCCCTCCACTTT. It encodes CASSQVFSNSPLHF.

The chain carries TRBV6-5 and TRBJ2-7; 7 bases agree with TRBD1. The ends lost 7 bases at V and 2 bases at J; junction bases unmatched: 8. The CDR3 covers 14 residues. In germline, CDR1 is MNHEY, CDR2 SVGAGI. CDR3 protein: CASTPAGQAYEQYF. CDR3 in DNA: TGTGCCAGCACTCCGGCCGGACAGGCCTACGAGCAGTACTTC.

The J gene is TRBJ2-1, the V gene TRBV7-3, with D tentatively TRBD1 (5 bases). V shed 2 bases and J shed 7 bases, with 15 bases lying between them. This CDR3 has 15 amino acids. From germline, CDR1 is SGHTA and CDR2 FQGTGA. CDR3: CASSLGMGAGNEQFF. The DNA for the CDR3 is TGTGCCAGCAGCTTAGGGATGGGTGCAGGGAATGAGCAGTTCTTC.

V gene TRBV29-1 combines with J gene TRBJ2-1; possible D gene TRBD2, 6 bases. There are 15 residues in the CDR3. Trimming removed 6 bases at V and 0 bases at J, with 15 bases between. Germline loops: CDR1 SQVTM, CDR2 ANQGSEA. Here the CDR3 reads CSVRTTGSSYNEQFF. For the CDR3, the DNA is TGCAGCGTCAGGACTACGGGCAGCTCCTACAATGAGCAGTTCTTC.

This clone was picked up one time. The chain is built from TRBV7-3 and TRBJ2-2; 9 nucleotides align to TRBD2. Germline values: CDR1 SGHTA, CDR2 FQGTGA. The V and J ends lost 1 base and 4 bases, in that order; junction bases with no gene match: 7. The CDR3 runs to 17 residues. For the CDR3, the DNA is TGTGCCAGCAGCTTAATCCCTAGCGGGACCCTCACCGGGGAGCTGTTTTTT. It yields the protein CASSLIPSGTLTGELFF.

The CDR3 protein is CASSSGGYNQPQHF. The CDR3 DNA sequence: TGTGCCAGCAGCTCGGGGGGATACAATCAGCCCCAGCATTTT. This chain uses TRBV6-5 with TRBJ1-5, with a weak D call TRBD1 (5 bases). This CDR3 spans 14 amino acids. V lost 6 bases and J lost 3, with 12 bases in between. Germline loops: CDR1 MNHEY, CDR2 SVGAGI.